These T cell receptor beta chains were read from a single sample in a study of T-cell reconstitution after alpha-beta-depleted transplantation in children. TCRdb itself ran the PCR reads through MiXCR, one entry per CDR3 protein. The sample includes about 540,000 distinct CDR3 sequences, around 20% of them seen just once. The sequenced sample was PBMCs from the stem cell graft donor, obtained from the stem cell graft. These receptors all come from a human donor who donated a stem cell graft to a child with acute lymphoblastic leukemia. Each CDR3 is given with its conserved first and last residue. A D gene is named only where the DNA matches it firmly. Clone size, where shown, is once, few, many, or a class for clones that have expanded.

>TRBJ2-1|TRBD2|TRBV27|few
CASGWDTSAFSYNEQFF
TGTGCCAGCGGCTGGGATACTAGCGCGTTCTCCTACAATGAGCAGTTCTTC
>TRBJ2-7|TRBD1|TRBV5-1|few
CASSLRGQSYEQYF
TGCGCCAGCAGCTTGAGGGGACAGTCCTACGAGCAGTACTTC
>TRBJ2-3|TRBD2|TRBV24-1|few
CATGQRERPDTQYF
TGTGCCACCGGCCAGCGGGAGCGACCAGATACGCAGTATTTT
>TRBJ1-2|TRBD1|TRBV7-9|few
CASGTGGLDGYTF
TGTGCCAGCGGCACAGGGGGTCTCGATGGCTACACCTTC
>TRBJ1-2|.|TRBV7-9|few
CASSLSGTSYTF
TGTGCCAGCAGCTTGTCGGGGACTAGCTACACCTTC
>TRBJ2-5|.|TRBV10-1|.
CASSEWGGHETQYF
TGCGCCAGCAGTGAGTGGGGCGGTCATGAGACCCAGTACTTC
>TRBJ2-5|.|TRBV27|.
CASRDRADLPQYF
TGTGCCAGCAGAGACCGGGCCGACTTGCCCCAGTACTTC
>TRBJ1-6|.|TRBV30|few
CAWTFLEGVSPLHF
TGTGCCTGGACCTTCCTAGAGGGTGTTTCACCCCTCCACTTT
>TRBJ2-2|.|TRBV6-6|few
CASRYSGELFF
TGTGCCAGCAGGTACTCCGGGGAGCTGTTTTTT
>TRBJ2-1|TRBD2|TRBV30|.
CAWSLGGGPNEQFF
TGTGCCTGGAGTTTGGGGGGAGGGCCCAATGAGCAGTTCTTC
>TRBJ2-7|TRBD2|TRBV4-1|.
CASSQDPQGLAGSYEQYF
TGCGCCAGCAGCCAAGATCCCCAGGGACTAGCGGGTAGCTACGAGCAGTACTTC
>TRBJ1-1|.|TRBV4-1|.
CASRPRENVRGFSTEAFF
TGCGCCAGCAGGCCAAGAGAAAATGTAAGAGGGTTCAGCACTGAAGCTTTCTTT
>TRBJ2-2|.|TRBV9|.
CASSVRAAPNTGELFF
TGTGCCAGCAGCGTACGCGCAGCCCCGAACACCGGGGAGCTGTTTTTT
>TRBJ1-4|.|TRBV15|.
CATSFLRDLDEKLFF
TGTGCCACCAGCTTCCTCCGGGACTTGGACGAAAAACTGTTTTTT
>TRBJ2-3|.|TRBV29-1|.
CSVERADTQYF
TGCAGCGTCGAGAGGGCAGATACGCAGTATTTT
>TRBJ2-1|.|TRBV10-3|many
CAISEPQGRLNNEQFF
TGTGCCATCAGTGAGCCACAGGGGAGGTTGAACAATGAGCAGTTCTTC
>TRBJ2-3|.|TRBV18|.
CASSPPRLRRESTDTQYF
TGTGCCAGCTCACCACCGCGTTTGCGCCGCGAGAGCACAGATACGCAGTATTTT
>TRBJ2-4|TRBD2|TRBV27|.
CASSAGTSGSHEAKNIQYF
TGTGCCAGCAGTGCGGGGACTAGCGGGAGTCACGAGGCCAAAAACATTCAGTACTTC
>TRBJ2-7|.|TRBV5-1|.
CASSSGPGVNYEQYF
TGCGCCAGCAGCTCCGGCCCTGGGGTTAACTACGAGCAGTACTTC
>TRBJ2-3|TRBD2|TRBV12-3/TRBV12-4|few
CASSLAGKVTDTQYF
TGTGCCAGCAGCCTAGCGGGAAAAGTCACAGATACGCAGTATTTT
>TRBJ1-4|TRBD1|TRBV12-3/TRBV12-4|.
CASGDRVREKLFF
TGTGCCAGCGGGGACAGGGTACGTGAAAAACTGTTTTTT
>TRBJ2-1|.|TRBV5-1|.
CASSLIRTTYNEQFF
TGCGCCAGCAGCTTGATCAGGACAACATACAATGAGCAGTTCTTC
>TRBJ1-2|TRBD1|TRBV29-1|.
CSVDRWEIYGYTF
TGCAGCGTGGACAGGTGGGAGATTTATGGCTACACCTTC
>TRBJ2-1|.|TRBV12-3/TRBV12-4|.
CASSWAGGGGEQFF
TGTGCCAGCAGTTGGGCAGGGGGAGGCGGTGAGCAGTTCTTC
>TRBJ2-7|TRBD1|TRBV7-8|.
CASRSTGAYEQYF
TGTGCCAGCAGATCGACAGGGGCCTACGAGCAGTACTTC
>TRBJ2-3|.|TRBV12-3/TRBV12-4|many
CASSFTGSTDTQYF
TGTGCCAGCAGTTTTACCGGTAGCACAGATACGCAGTATTTT
>TRBJ2-7|.|TRBV6-5|few
CASSWRETYEQYF
TGTGCCAGCAGTTGGCGGGAAACCTACGAGCAGTACTTC
>TRBJ2-5|TRBD1|TRBV10-3|.
CAISEIGQGGETQYF
TGTGCCATCAGTGAGATAGGACAGGGGGGAGAGACCCAGTACTTC